This TCR beta chain was retrieved from a study of shared clonotypes between healthy human individuals. Overall study: Three plates each covered CD4 naive and memory; CD8 naive two, CD8 memory one.

Naive CD8 populations comprised CD45RO-negative cells positively selected for CCR7, excluding terminally differentiated effector memory CD45RA+ cells. Donors were healthy HIV-negative adults without recent acute infections or vaccinations. Measured with immunoSEQ multiplex PCR; TCRdb has only the in-frame clones, and not every one. Of some 2 million clones in the sample, 85% to 95% are singletons; the top ten hold around 1.1%. Germline CDR1 MNHEY, CDR2 SMNVEV (reference sequence). V shed 5 bases and J 4 bases; nucleotides not matched to a gene: 7. This CDR3 is 14 amino acids long. The sample taken for sequencing was naive CD8+ T cells sorted from blood. The chain uses TRBV27 and TRBJ2-5, with TRBD1 matching over 7 bases. This sequence originates from a man between 18 and 29 years old in good health. The CDR3 nucleotides read TGTGCCAGCAGTCCCTACAGGGGAGTAGAGACCCAGTACTTC. It codes for CASSPYRGVETQYF.